This is a list of T cell receptor beta chains from one sample in a study of identical twins. TCRdb re-derived calls from the 5' RACE reads in MiXCR, one entry per CDR3 protein. The data contain about 280,000 distinct CDR3 sequences, approximately 8% of them singletons. The sample was also linked to a second study, of yellow fever vaccine responses in identical twins.

The sequencing sample was made of memory (CD45RO+) T cells sorted from blood. The receptor source for this set is a woman aged 18-30 years in good health. Both conserved end residues are part of each CDR3. The order of the fields is D gene, V gene, J gene, clone size, CDR3 protein, CDR3 DNA. A D gene is named only where the DNA matches it firmly. Size is stated for part of the rows, as once, few or many counts, or as a class when the clone is expanded.

>.|TRBV5-4|TRBJ1-1|few
CASSLGRTINTEAFF
TGTGCCAGCAGCTTGGGGCGGACGATTAACACTGAAGCTTTCTTT
>.|TRBV7-9|TRBJ1-1|.
CASSLVWGVGSEAFF
TGTGCCAGCAGCTTAGTCTGGGGGGTTGGCTCTGAAGCTTTCTTT
>.|TRBV6-1|TRBJ2-1|.
CASSEFLGAWSYNEQFF
TGTGCCAGCAGTGAATTTCTGGGGGCCTGGTCCTACAATGAGCAGTTCTTC
>TRBD1|TRBV15|TRBJ1-5|few
CATSRAGRGQRPQHF
TGTGCCACCAGCAGAGCTGGCAGGGGGCAGAGGCCCCAGCATTTT
>.|TRBV29-1|TRBJ2-7|many
CSVEDLGKPGQQYF
TGCAGCGTTGAAGATCTTGGGAAGCCGGGCCAGCAGTACTTC
>.|TRBV28|TRBJ1-2|many
CASSLINGDYGYTF
TGTGCCAGCAGTTTAATCAACGGTGACTATGGCTACACCTTC
>.|TRBV6-5|TRBJ2-2|few
CASSFPGTPEVPNTGELFF
TGTGCCAGCAGTTTTCCCGGGACCCCAGAAGTCCCGAACACCGGGGAGCTGTTTTTT
>.|TRBV9|TRBJ1-5|many
CASGDINQPQHF
TGTGCCAGCGGTGACATAAATCAGCCCCAGCATTTT
>TRBD2|TRBV3-1|TRBJ2-1|.
CASSQDPTSGSGRGEQFF
TGTGCCAGCAGCCAAGATCCCACTAGCGGGAGTGGCCGGGGTGAGCAGTTCTTC
>.|TRBV18|TRBJ2-5|many
CASSPTGQETQYF
TGTGCCAGCTCACCGACAGGTCAAGAGACCCAGTACTTC
>.|TRBV15|TRBJ1-6|many
CATSRDLKEDSPLHF
TGTGCCACCAGCAGAGATCTCAAAGAGGATTCACCCCTCCACTTT
>TRBD1|TRBV10-3|TRBJ2-3|many
CAIRGQSTDTQYF
TGTGCCATCAGGGGACAGAGCACAGATACGCAGTATTTT
>.|TRBV11-2|TRBJ2-2|few
CASSSPNYRGGTGELFF
TGTGCCAGCAGCTCGCCCAACTACAGGGGAGGTACCGGGGAGCTGTTTTTT
>.|TRBV29-1|TRBJ1-1|many
CSVTGILNTEAFF
TGCAGCGTAACAGGGATTCTGAACACTGAAGCTTTCTTT
>.|TRBV12-3/TRBV12-4|TRBJ1-4|many
CASSFGLSTNEKLFF
TGTGCCAGCAGTTTTGGCCTCTCAACTAATGAAAAACTGTTTTTT
>.|TRBV27|TRBJ2-5|few
CASSSPNRGETQYF
TGTGCCAGCAGTTCACCAAACCGGGGGGAGACCCAGTACTTC
>.|TRBV20-1|TRBJ1-4|.
CSVRETNEKLFF
TGCAGTGTCAGGGAGACTAATGAAAAACTGTTTTTT
>.|TRBV6-1|TRBJ2-5|.
CASSEGPGKQETQYF
TGTGCCAGCAGTGAAGGTCCCGGCAAACAAGAGACCCAGTACTTC
>.|TRBV5-1|TRBJ2-1|many
CASSKDSSYNEQFF
TGCGCCAGCAGCAAGGACAGCTCCTACAATGAGCAGTTCTTC
>.|TRBV20-1|TRBJ1-2|.
CSARDALSGTNYGYTF
TGCAGTGCTAGAGATGCCCTTTCTGGGACAAACTATGGCTACACCTTC
>TRBD2|TRBV15|TRBJ2-7|.
CATSRLAGGPHEQYF
TGTGCCACCAGCAGGCTAGCGGGAGGGCCGCACGAGCAGTACTTC
>.|TRBV19|TRBJ2-6|many
CASSRDSRSGANVLTF
TGTGCCAGTAGCCGGGACTCCCGCTCTGGGGCCAACGTCCTGACTTTC
>.|TRBV27|TRBJ2-3|few
CASSLGWGGTDTQYF
TGTGCCAGCAGTTTAGGCTGGGGGGGCACAGATACGCAGTATTTT
>TRBD1|TRBV10-2|TRBJ2-5|.
CASSQGAKETQYF
TGCGCCAGCAGCCAGGGGGCAAAAGAGACCCAGTACTTC
>TRBD2|TRBV12-3/TRBV12-4|TRBJ2-7|few
CASSIGTSRQYF
TGTGCCAGCAGTATAGGGACTAGCCGGCAGTACTTC
>.|TRBV10-3|TRBJ1-2|.
CAISERTANSYGYTF
TGTGCCATCAGTGAAAGGACAGCGAACTCCTATGGCTACACCTTC
>.|TRBV3-1|TRBJ1-4|.
CASSQGGSTNEKLFF
TGTGCCAGCAGCCAGGGGGGTTCTACTAATGAAAAACTGTTTTTT
>TRBD1|TRBV6-1|TRBJ1-3|many
CASSPGQGYFGNTIYF
TGTGCCAGCAGTCCGGGACAGGGGTACTTTGGAAACACCATATATTTT
>.|TRBV6-1|TRBJ2-7|few
CASSKSAGSYEQYF
TGTGCCAGCAGCAAATCGGCGGGAAGCTACGAGCAGTACTTC
>TRBD2|TRBV19|TRBJ2-1|.
CASRRAGAVYNEQFF
TGTGCCAGTAGAAGAGCGGGAGCTGTCTACAATGAGCAGTTCTTC
>.|TRBV28|TRBJ1-2|many
CASSLLEGMAYGYTF
TGTGCCAGCAGTTTATTAGAGGGCATGGCCTATGGCTACACCTTC
>TRBD1|TRBV11-2|TRBJ1-5|few
CASSRGTGHQPQHF
TGTGCCAGCAGCCGAGGGACAGGGCATCAGCCCCAGCATTTT
>.|TRBV5-1|TRBJ2-5|.
CASSLLAAQETQYF
TGCGCCAGCAGCTTGTTAGCGGCCCAAGAGACCCAGTACTTC
>.|TRBV10-3|TRBJ2-7|many
CAISPSGTNYEQYF
TGTGCCATCAGTCCATCCGGGACAAACTACGAGCAGTACTTC
>.|TRBV5-1|TRBJ2-7|many
CASSSRDTLEQYF
TGCGCCAGCAGCTCCCGGGACACCTTAGAGCAGTACTTC
>TRBD2|TRBV24-1|TRBJ2-1|many
CATSDQTSGSSYNEQFF
TGTGCCACCAGTGACCAGACTAGCGGGAGCTCCTACAATGAGCAGTTCTTC
>TRBD1|TRBV20-1|TRBJ1-2|many
CSARVEGASYTF
TGCAGTGCTAGAGTGGAGGGGGCCTCCTACACCTTC
>.|TRBV28|TRBJ1-6|.
CASRITNSPLHF
TGTGCCAGCAGGATAACTAATTCACCCCTCCACTTT
>.|TRBV6-1|TRBJ1-2|few
CASSGGGHNYGYTF
TGTGCCAGCAGTGGGGGGGGACATAACTATGGCTACACCTTC
>TRBD2|TRBV28|TRBJ2-7|many
CASSGLAGYYEQYF
TGTGCCAGCAGCGGACTAGCGGGGTACTACGAGCAGTACTTC
>.|TRBV7-9|TRBJ2-5|few
CASSLWRGQETQYF
TGTGCCAGCAGCTTATGGAGGGGACAAGAGACCCAGTACTTC
>TRBD2|TRBV4-2|TRBJ2-3|few
CASSQDDGGGADTQYF
TGTGCCAGCAGCCAAGATGACGGCGGGGGGGCAGATACGCAGTATTTT
>TRBD1|TRBV15|TRBJ1-2|few
CATSGTGGYGYTF
TGTGCCACCAGCGGGACAGGGGGCTATGGCTACACCTTC
>.|TRBV7-3|TRBJ1-2|.
CASSIGLLPTPLYGYTF
TGTGCCAGCAGCATAGGACTGTTACCAACCCCTCTCTATGGCTACACCTTC
>TRBD2|TRBV7-2|TRBJ2-5|few
CASSFGSGGGEETQYF
TGTGCCAGCAGCTTCGGTAGCGGGGGGGGAGAAGAGACCCAGTACTTC
>TRBD2|TRBV28|TRBJ2-7|many
CASSSTLAGGRYEQYF
TGTGCCAGCAGCTCTACCCTAGCGGGAGGGAGGTACGAGCAGTACTTC